In its sample, the clone carrying this TCR beta chain was seen many times. Germline V gives CDR1 DFQATT, CDR2 SNEGSKA (reference sequence). The V segment lost 4 bases and the J segment 8 bases; nucleotides outside the gene matches: 11. This CDR3 has 14 residues. The sample is drawn from a study of CD8+CD57+ T cells in acquired aplastic anemia. TCR beta VDJ and CDR3 were profiled, and genomic DNA was the template. TCRdb redid the calling of the reads with MiXCR, one entry per CDR3 protein. The sample comprises about 290,000 distinct CDR3 sequences, roughly 59% of which are singletons, and roughly 1.2% rests with the top ten. Flow cytometry had shown expanded CD8+CD57+ cells in the patients chosen for sequencing. Every one of the patients had aplastic anemia (severe, acquired).

Sequenced: sorted CD4+, CD8+, or CD8+CD57+ T cells (not recorded which) from PBMCs. This clonotype was obtained from a human donor with aplastic anemia. This chain links TRBV20-1 with TRBJ1-1, with 9 bases lining up with TRBD1. The CDR3 loop is CSAINSGQGMEAFF. In nucleotides, the CDR3 is TGCAGTGCTATTAATTCGGGACAGGGAATGGAAGCTTTCTTT.